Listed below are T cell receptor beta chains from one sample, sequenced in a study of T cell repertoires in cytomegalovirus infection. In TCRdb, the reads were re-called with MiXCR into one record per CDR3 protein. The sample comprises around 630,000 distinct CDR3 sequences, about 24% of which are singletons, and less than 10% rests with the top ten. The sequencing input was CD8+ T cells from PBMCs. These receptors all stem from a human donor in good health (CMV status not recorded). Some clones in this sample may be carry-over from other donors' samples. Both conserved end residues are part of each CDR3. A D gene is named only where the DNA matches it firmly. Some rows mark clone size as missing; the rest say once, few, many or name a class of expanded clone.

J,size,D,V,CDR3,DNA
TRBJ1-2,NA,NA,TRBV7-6,CASSLGPGAEDGYTF,TGTGCCAGCAGCTTAGGCCCGGGGGCGGAAGATGGCTACACCTTC
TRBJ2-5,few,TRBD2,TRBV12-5,CASGLVLLAGGGQETQYF,TGTGCTAGTGGTTTGGTGTTGCTAGCGGGGGGCGGGCAAGAGACCCAGTACTTC
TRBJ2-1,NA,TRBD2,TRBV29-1,CSVEDRTGGPNEQFF,TGCAGCGTTGAAGATCGGACGGGGGGACCAAATGAGCAGTTCTTC
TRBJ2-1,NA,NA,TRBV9,CASSQVRGDEQFF,TGTGCCAGCAGCCAAGTACGCGGCGATGAGCAGTTCTTC
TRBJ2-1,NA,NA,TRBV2,CASSGQREFF,TGTGCCAGCAGCGGTCAAAGGGAGTTCTTC
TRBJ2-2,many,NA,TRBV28,CASSPMGGNTGELFF,TGTGCCAGCAGTCCGATGGGGGGAAACACCGGGGAGCTGTTTTTT
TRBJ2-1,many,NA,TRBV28,CASISVAAYNEQFF,TGTGCCAGCATTTCCGTGGCAGCATACAATGAGCAGTTCTTC
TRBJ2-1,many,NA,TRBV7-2,CASSSTVYNEQFF,TGTGCCAGCAGCTCGACTGTCTACAATGAGCAGTTCTTC
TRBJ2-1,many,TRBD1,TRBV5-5,CASSLVGGAGNEQFF,TGTGCCAGCAGCTTGGTAGGGGGCGCTGGTAATGAGCAGTTCTTC
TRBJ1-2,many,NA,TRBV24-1,CATSGPLDYGYTF,TGTGCCACCAGTGGTCCGCTTGACTATGGCTACACCTTC
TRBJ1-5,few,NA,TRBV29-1,CSVAMGHNSNQPQHF,TGCAGCGTGGCTATGGGTCACAATAGCAATCAGCCCCAGCATTTT
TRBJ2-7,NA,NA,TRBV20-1,CSARVGGGYEQYF,TGCAGTGCTAGAGTAGGAGGGGGGTACGAGCAGTACTTC
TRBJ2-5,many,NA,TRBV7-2,CASSRGFETQYF,TGTGCCAGCAGCCGGGGCTTCGAGACCCAGTACTTC
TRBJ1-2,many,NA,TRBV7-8,CASSRSQGPHYGYTF,TGTGCCAGCAGTCGGTCCCAGGGGCCCCACTATGGCTACACCTTC
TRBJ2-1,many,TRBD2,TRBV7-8,CASSDSSGGADEQFF,TGTGCCAGCAGCGACTCTAGCGGGGGGGCCGATGAGCAGTTCTTC
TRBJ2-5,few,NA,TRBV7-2,CASSPTRNQETQYF,TGTGCCAGCAGTCCCACCAGGAACCAAGAGACCCAGTACTTC
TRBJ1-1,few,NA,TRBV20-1,CSATGTVNTEAFF,TGCAGTGCGACCGGGACGGTGAACACTGAAGCTTTCTTT
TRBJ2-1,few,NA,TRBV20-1,CSARKTGYGSYNEQFF,TGCAGTGCTAGGAAGACAGGTTATGGCTCCTACAATGAGCAGTTCTTC
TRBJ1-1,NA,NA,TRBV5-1,CASSYAFVGMNTEAFF,TGCGCCAGCAGCTACGCCTTCGTGGGAATGAACACTGAAGCTTTCTTT
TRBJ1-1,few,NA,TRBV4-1,CASSPQANTEAFF,TGCGCCAGCAGCCCTCAGGCGAACACTGAAGCTTTCTTT
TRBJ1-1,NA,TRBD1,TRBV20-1,CSAMGPTGGLMNTEAFF,TGCAGTGCAATGGGGCCCACAGGGGGACTCATGAACACTGAAGCTTTCTTT
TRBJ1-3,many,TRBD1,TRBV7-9,CAGGTGTGVGNTIYF,TGTGCCGGGGGGACCGGGACAGGGGTCGGAAACACCATATATTTT
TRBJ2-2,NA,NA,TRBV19,CVSSILLNTGELFF,TGTGTCAGTAGTATCCTGCTGAACACCGGGGAGCTGTTTTTT
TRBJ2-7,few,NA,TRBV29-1,CSVEYIGNEQYF,TGCAGCGTTGAATACATAGGGAACGAGCAGTACTTC
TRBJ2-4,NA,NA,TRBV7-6,CASSLAPLGAKNIQYF,TGTGCCAGCAGCTTAGCCCCTTTAGGAGCCAAAAACATTCAGTACTTC
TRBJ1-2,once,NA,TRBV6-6,CASSYSAGSYDYTF,TGTGCCAGCAGTTACTCGGCAGGGTCCTATGACTACACCTTC
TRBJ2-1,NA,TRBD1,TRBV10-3,CATWGQGHNEQFF,TGTGCCACATGGGGACAGGGCCACAATGAGCAGTTCTTC
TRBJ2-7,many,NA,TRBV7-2,CASSLVRGAASYEQYF,TGTGCCAGCAGCTTAGTTCGCGGGGCCGCCTCCTACGAGCAGTACTTC
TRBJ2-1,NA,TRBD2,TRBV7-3,CASSLGLGVFYEQFF,TGTGCCAGCAGCCTCGGACTAGGGGTGTTCTATGAGCAGTTCTTC
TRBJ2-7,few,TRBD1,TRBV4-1,CASSQRTGLYEQYF,TGCGCCAGCAGCCAACGGACAGGGCTTTACGAGCAGTACTTC
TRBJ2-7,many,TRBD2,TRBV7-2,CASSVSGGTYEQYF,TGTGCCAGCAGCGTTAGCGGGGGGACTTACGAGCAGTACTTC
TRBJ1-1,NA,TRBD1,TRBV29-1,CSWTGRTEAFF,TGCAGTTGGACAGGGAGGACTGAAGCTTTCTTT
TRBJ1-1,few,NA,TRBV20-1,CSARDLDLGGNTEAFF,TGCAGTGCTAGAGATCTGGATCTCGGAGGGAACACTGAAGCTTTCTTT
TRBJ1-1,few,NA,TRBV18,CASSKDGVSEAFF,TGTGCCAGCTCCAAAGACGGGGTCTCTGAAGCTTTCTTT
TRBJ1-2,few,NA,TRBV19,CASSGRGEGYTF,TGTGCCAGTAGTGGACGGGGAGAAGGCTACACCTTC
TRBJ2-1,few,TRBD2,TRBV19,CASLPSGANNEQFF,TGTGCCAGCTTACCTAGCGGGGCCAACAATGAGCAGTTCTTC
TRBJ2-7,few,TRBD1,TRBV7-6,CASSAGQELYEQYF,TGTGCCAGCAGCGCGGGACAGGAGTTGTACGAGCAGTACTTC
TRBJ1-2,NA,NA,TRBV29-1,CSVEDRFYGYTF,TGCAGCGTTGAAGATCGATTCTATGGCTACACCTTC
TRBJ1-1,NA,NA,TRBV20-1,CSAMLTRTEAFF,TGCAGTGCCATGTTGACTCGCACTGAAGCTTTCTTT
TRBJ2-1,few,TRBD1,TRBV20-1,CSARDLQGSSYNEQFF,TGCAGTGCTAGAGACCTACAGGGGAGCTCCTACAATGAGCAGTTCTTC
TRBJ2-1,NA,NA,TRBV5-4,CASSLEAPLDEQFF,TGTGCCAGCAGCTTGGAGGCTCCGCTGGATGAGCAGTTCTTC
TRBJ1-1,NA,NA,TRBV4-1,CASSQVKEASEAFF,TGCGCCAGCAGCCAAGTCAAGGAGGCCTCTGAAGCTTTCTTT
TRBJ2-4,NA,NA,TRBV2,CASSEVLRGVAKNIQYF,TGTGCCAGCAGTGAAGTGCTTCGTGGGGTAGCCAAAAACATTCAGTACTTC
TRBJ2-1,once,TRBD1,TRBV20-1,CSAREGQGMNEQFF,TGCAGTGCTAGAGAGGGACAGGGTATGAATGAGCAGTTCTTC
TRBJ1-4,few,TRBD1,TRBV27,CASSGQGAVLWEKLFF,TGTGCCAGCAGTGGACAGGGGGCGGTACTGTGGGAAAAACTGTTTTTT